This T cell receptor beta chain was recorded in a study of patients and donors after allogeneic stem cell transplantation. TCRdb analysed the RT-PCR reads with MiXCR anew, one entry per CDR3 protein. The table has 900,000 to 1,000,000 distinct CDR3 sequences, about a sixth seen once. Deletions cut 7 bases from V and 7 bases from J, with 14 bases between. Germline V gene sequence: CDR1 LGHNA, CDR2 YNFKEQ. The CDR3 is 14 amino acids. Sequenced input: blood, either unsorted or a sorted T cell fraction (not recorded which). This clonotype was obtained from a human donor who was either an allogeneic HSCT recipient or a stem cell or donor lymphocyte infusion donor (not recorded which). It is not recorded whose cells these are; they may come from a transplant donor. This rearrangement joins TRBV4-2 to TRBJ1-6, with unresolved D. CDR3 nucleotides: TGTGCCAGCAACTTTGTGGAGAGGAATTCACCCCTCCACTTT. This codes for CASNFVERNSPLHF.